The source of this T cell receptor beta chain is a study of blood T cell repertoires in COVID-19. Study-level information: Acute and convalescent COVID-19 samples came from the United States, Italy and Spain. From T cells, B-cell-depleted T cells, or PBMCs came the material, which was cDNA or gDNA.

V lost 0 bases and J lost 0, with 6 bases in between. CDR3 length: 14 residues. CDR1 and CDR2 (germline): MNHNS, SASEGT. Methods used by the authors: Nucleated cell number was recorded as an estimate derived from reference gene primer amplification. TCRdb keeps only in-frame clones here, not all; method: immunoSEQ multiplex PCR. From that table come the V and J calls and clone size; the DNA was used to work out D and trimming. Of 210,000 or so clones listed, around 91% are singletons. Input material: peripheral blood. The chain links TRBV6-1 to TRBJ2-7; the D is unclear. The TCR originated in a man aged 45-60 years with acute or convalescent COVID-19. The CDR3 is CASSEAANSYEQYV. CDR3 bases: TGTGCCAGCAGTGAAGCGGCCAACTCCTACGAGCAGTACGTC.